The 9 T cell receptor beta chains below were found in one sample sequenced in a study of T-cell memory formation after mild COVID-19. MiXCR, applied by TCRdb to the 5' RACE reads, yields one record per CDR3 protein. The sample includes 450,000 to 650,000 distinct CDR3 sequences, roughly 22% of them seen just once. Sequenced sample: PBMCs or a T cell subset sorted from them (not recorded which). These TCRs come from an adult woman who had mild COVID-19 (a few samples of this study predate the infection). Cell type and time point are not known.

This rearrangement joins TRBV6-1 to TRBJ2-1; the match to TRBD1 covers 9 bases. Germline V lookup: CDR1 MNHNS, CDR2 SASEGT. The length of the CDR3 is 15 residues. The V and J ends lost 11 bases and 4 bases, in that order; junction bases with no gene match: 12. CDR3 DNA sequence: TGTGCCGGCGCCGTAGACAGGGGGTCGTACAATGAGCAGTTCTTC. Protein: CAGAVDRGSYNEQFF.

The genes are TRBV12-3 or TRBV12-4 and TRBJ2-1; 12 bases fit TRBD1. The CDR3 consists of 15 residues. The junction had 7 bases not matched to a gene; V was cut back by 6 bases and J by 7 bases. The CDR3 DNA reads as TGTGCCAGCAGCCCCGGGACAGGGGGCTTAAATGAGCAGTTCTTC. It encodes CASSPGTGGLNEQFF.

This clonotype was seen a few times. V is TRBV11-3 and J is TRBJ2-1; 7 bases map to TRBD2. The CDR3 sequence is 14 residues long. The V and J ends lost 3 bases and 6 bases, in that order; junction bases with no gene match: 5. Looked up from germline, CDR1 is SGHNT and CDR2 is YENEEA. CDR3 region: CASSFQLASNEQFF. Written as DNA, the CDR3 is TGTGCCAGCAGCTTTCAACTAGCGAGCAATGAGCAGTTCTTC.

This clonotype has a handful of counts. This chain links TRBV5-5 with TRBJ1-2, with 8 bases identical to TRBD1. The length of the CDR3 is 16 residues. CDR1 SGHKS and CDR2 YYEKEE come from the germline V gene (reference sequence). With 3 bases clipped from V and 1 base from J, the junction kept 8 bases outside the gene matches. This CDR3 reads CASSWFDTGGNYGYTF. The CDR3 DNA is TGTGCCAGCAGCTGGTTTGATACAGGGGGTAACTATGGCTACACCTTC.

This clonotype was seen once. The chain is built from TRBV2 and TRBJ1-1, with D unclear. This CDR3 region has 13 residues. Germline-derived CDR1 and CDR2 are SNHLY and FYNNEI. The germline V and J ends were trimmed by 3 bases and 4 bases, with 9 bases remaining between them. As DNA, the CDR3 is TGTGCCAGCAGTGAGGGCAGCGGCACTGAAGCTTTCTTT. Protein sequence: CASSEGSGTEAFF.

The chain recombines TRBV7-9 with TRBJ2-3, with 8 bases lining up with TRBD2. Germline V gives CDR1 SEHNR, CDR2 FQNEAQ (reference sequence). This CDR3 comprises 16 residues. V dropped 5 bases and J dropped 6; count of bases not matched to a gene: 13. The CDR3 sequence: CASSPPIAGTRDTQYF. In nucleotides, the CDR3 is TGTGCCAGCAGCCCACCAATAGCGGGGACGAGGGATACGCAGTATTTT.

This chain connects TRBV15 to TRBJ2-1; 8 positions match TRBD2. CDR1 LNHNV and CDR2 YYDKDF come from the germline V gene (reference sequence). V trimming: 0 bases; J trimming: 7 bases; junction bases outside the gene matches: 11. This CDR3 comprises 17 residues. Here the CDR3 DNA reads TGTGCCACCAGCAGAGATCACGGTGCGGGAGGTCGTAATGAGCAGTTCTTC. Translating it yields CATSRDHGAGGRNEQFF.

This clonotype was counted a few times. The genes are TRBV12-3 or TRBV12-4 and TRBJ2-5; tentatively, D is TRBD2 (6 bases). The CDR3 covers 14 residues. Trimming removed 1 base at V and 3 bases at J, with 9 bases between. CDR3 nucleotide sequence: TGTGCCAGCAGTTTAGGCGGGAATGAAGAGACCCAGTACTTC. Residues: CASSLGGNEETQYF.

This clonotype was observed a few times. The chain recombines TRBV7-9 with TRBJ2-7; 10 bases match TRBD2. V shed 1 base, J shed 9 bases, and the junction held 6 bases outside the gene matches. In germline, CDR1 is SEHNR, CDR2 FQNEAQ (reference sequence). The CDR3 has 14 amino acids. The CDR3 protein is CASSLGAGGPGQYF. Written as DNA, the CDR3 is TGTGCCAGCAGCTTAGGAGCGGGAGGGCCGGGGCAGTACTTC. The entire variable domain, with the rest obtained from reference TRBV7-9 and TRBJ2-7, is as follows: DTGVSQNPRHKITKRGQNVTFRCDPISEHNRLYWYRQTLGQGPEFLTYFQNEAQLEKSRLLSDRFSAERPKGSFSTLEIQRTEQGDSAMYLCASSLGAGGPGQYFGPGTRLTVT.